This T cell receptor (beta chain) was recovered during a study of blood T cell repertoires in COVID-19. Overall study: Spain, Italy and the United States supplied samples that represented acute and convalescent COVID-19.

Source study methods: Counts of nucleated cells, estimated from reference gene primer amplification, were obtained. Profiled with immunoSEQ multiplex PCR; TCRdb holds only in-frame clones, not every one. V, J and clone size are taken as reported in that table, and D and trimming were inferred from the DNA itself. The profile shows some 83,000 clones, more than 75% of them singletons. CDR3 length: 15 amino acids. Trimming cost V 6 bases and J 0 bases, with 14 bases left between them. Germline-derived CDR1 and CDR2 are MDHEN and SYDVKM. Sequencing was carried out using peripheral blood. The origin of this receptor is a human donor in a cohort sampled during active COVID-19. This rearrangement joins TRBV28 to TRBJ1-1; perhaps TRBD1 as D (5 bases). The CDR3 DNA is TGTGCCAGCAGGTCAGGGTTCCCCCTGAACACTGAAGCTTTCTTT. It yields the protein CASRSGFPLNTEAFF.